This T cell receptor beta chain emerged from a study of cytotoxic CD8 clonotypes in ibrutinib-treated CLL. Overall study context: Researchers reported 11 to 12 relapsed/refractory and some 14 treatment-naive patients, fewer than 18 of them IGHV unmutated. Samples yielded averages of 255,043 productive templates and over 90,000 productive rearrangements. General study points: Public clonotypes, rarely seen, contracted or held steady on treatment.

This CDR3 is built from 13 residues. V lost 4 bases, J lost 9 bases, and 13 bases lay in between. Germline lookup yields CDR1 MNHEY and CDR2 SMNVEV (reference sequence). Deep sequencing aimed at 1 in 200,000 to 1 in 1 million T cells' resolution. Data came from immunoSEQ multiplex PCR; TCRdb stores just in-frame clones and leaves some out. The profile covers 160,000 or so clones, with about 80% appearing a single time and less than 6% taken by the ten largest. A remark on this clone: The antigen remains unidentified.

The source was PBMCs, collected after 24 months of ibrutinib treatment. The rearrangement joins TRBV27 to TRBJ2-1; D unresolved. The TCR originated in a human donor with chronic lymphocytic leukemia. The CDR3 here is CASSSPRRPEQFF. The CDR3 nucleotides read TGTGCCAGCAGTTCACCTCGCCGACCTGAGCAGTTCTTC.